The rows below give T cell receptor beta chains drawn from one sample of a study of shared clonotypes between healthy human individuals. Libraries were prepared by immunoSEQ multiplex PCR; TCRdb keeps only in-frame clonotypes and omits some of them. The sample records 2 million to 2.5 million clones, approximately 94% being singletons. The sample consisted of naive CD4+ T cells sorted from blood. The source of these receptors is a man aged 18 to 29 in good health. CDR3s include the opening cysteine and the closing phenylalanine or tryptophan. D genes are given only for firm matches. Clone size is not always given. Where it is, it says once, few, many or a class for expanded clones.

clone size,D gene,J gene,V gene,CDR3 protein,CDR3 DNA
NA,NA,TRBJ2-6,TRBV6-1,CASSATAGRSGANVLTF,TGTGCCAGCAGTGCGACTGCAGGGAGGTCTGGGGCCAACGTCCTGACTTTC
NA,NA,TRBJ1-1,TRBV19,CASRQTGPNTEAFF,TGTGCCAGTAGGCAAACAGGGCCAAACACTGAAGCTTTCTTT
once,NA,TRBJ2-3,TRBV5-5,CASSLYHGKADTQYF,TGTGCCAGCAGCTTGTATCATGGGAAGGCAGATACGCAGTATTTT
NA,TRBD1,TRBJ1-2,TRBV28,CASSSYWTGGNYGYTF,TGTGCCAGCAGTTCATACTGGACAGGGGGGAACTATGGCTACACCTTC
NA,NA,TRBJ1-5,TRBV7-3,CASSFTGRQRPLLGDSNQPQHF,TGTGCCAGCAGCTTTACAGGGCGGCAACGGCCTTTATTAGGGGATAGCAATCAGCCCCAGCATTTT
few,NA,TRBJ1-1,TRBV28,CASCKWATEAFF,TGTGCCAGCTGCAAGTGGGCCACTGAAGCTTTCTTT
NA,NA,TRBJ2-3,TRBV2,CASSKSQPTSDTQYF,TGTGCCAGCAGTAAAAGCCAACCTACAAGTGATACGCAGTATTTT
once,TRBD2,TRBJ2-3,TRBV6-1,CASSEMGLAGATQYF,TGTGCCAGCAGTGAAATGGGACTAGCGGGGGCTACGCAGTATTTT
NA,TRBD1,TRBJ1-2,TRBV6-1,CASGGTGGYGYTF,TGTGCCAGCGGGGGGACAGGCGGTTATGGCTACACCTTC
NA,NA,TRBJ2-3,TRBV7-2,CASSFQGGDTQYF,TGTGCCAGCAGCTTCCAAGGGGGAGATACGCAGTATTTT
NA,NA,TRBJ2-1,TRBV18,CASSPLARTSYNEQFF,TGTGCCAGCTCACCGTTAGCGCGAACGTCCTACAATGAGCAGTTCTTC
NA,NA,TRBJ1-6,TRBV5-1,CASSFGHRDNSPLHF,TGCGCCAGCAGTTTCGGACACAGAGATAATTCACCCCTCCACTTT
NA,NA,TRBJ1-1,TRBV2,CASSGSGPNTEAFF,TGTGCCAGCAGTGGTTCTGGGCCGAACACTGAAGCTTTCTTT
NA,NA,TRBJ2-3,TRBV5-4,CASSLLGASTDTQYF,TGTGCCAGCAGCTTGTTAGGTGCTAGCACAGATACGCAGTATTTT
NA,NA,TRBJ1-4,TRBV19,CASTGGLNEKLFF,TGTGCCAGTACTGGGGGGCTCAATGAAAAACTGTTTTTT
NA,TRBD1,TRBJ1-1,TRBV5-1,CASSQDRKGVSEAFF,TGCGCCAGCAGTCAGGACAGGAAGGGGGTCTCGGAAGCTTTCTTT
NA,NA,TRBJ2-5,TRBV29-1,CSVSLRAQETQYF,TGCAGCGTTTCCCTCAGGGCCCAAGAGACCCAGTACTTC
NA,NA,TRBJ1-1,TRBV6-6,CASSYGGWDTEAFF,TGTGCCAGCAGTTACGGGGGTTGGGACACTGAAGCTTTCTTT
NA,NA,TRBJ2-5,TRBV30,CAWSKGKETQYF,TGTGCCTGGAGTAAGGGGAAAGAGACCCAGTACTTC
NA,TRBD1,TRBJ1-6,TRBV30,CAWRLGQGTSPLHF,TGTGCCTGGAGACTCGGACAGGGAACTTCACCCCTCCACTTT
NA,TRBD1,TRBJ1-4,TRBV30,CAWDGTGQTNEKLFF,TGTGCCTGGGATGGGACAGGGCAAACTAATGAAAAACTGTTTTTT
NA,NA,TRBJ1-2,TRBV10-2,CASSETPSGYTF,TGCGCCAGCAGTGAAACCCCTAGTGGCTACACCTTC
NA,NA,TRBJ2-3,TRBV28,CASSLYRAAQYF,TGTGCCAGCAGTTTATACAGGGCGGCGCAGTATTTT
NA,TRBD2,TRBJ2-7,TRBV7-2,CASSSGTWLAGYEQYF,TGTGCCAGCAGTTCCGGAACCTGGCTAGCGGGATACGAGCAGTACTTC
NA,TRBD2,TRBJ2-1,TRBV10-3,CAISGGTSSYNEQFF,TGTGCCATCAGTGGTGGGACTAGCTCCTACAATGAGCAGTTCTTC
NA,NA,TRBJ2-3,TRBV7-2,CASSLTSGTDTQYF,TGTGCCAGCAGCTTAACGTCTGGCACAGATACGCAGTATTTT
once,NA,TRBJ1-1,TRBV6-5,CAPRRVANTEAFF,TGTGCCCCCAGGAGGGTAGCGAACACTGAAGCTTTCTTT
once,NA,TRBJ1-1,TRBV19,CASSDLGGTEAFF,TGTGCCAGTTCGGACCTGGGAGGAACTGAAGCTTTCTTT
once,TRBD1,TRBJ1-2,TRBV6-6,CASSYRDRGQHYGYTF,TGTGCCAGCAGTTACCGGGACAGGGGGCAACACTATGGCTACACCTTC
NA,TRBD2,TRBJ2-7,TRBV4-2,CASSQVGGGASYEQYF,TGTGCCAGCAGCCAAGTCGGCGGGGGGGCCTCCTACGAGCAGTACTTC
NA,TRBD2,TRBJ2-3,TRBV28,CASTTSGRLTDTQYF,TGTGCCAGCACCACTAGCGGGAGGCTAACAGATACGCAGTATTTT
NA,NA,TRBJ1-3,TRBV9,CASSGDGVSGNTIYF,TGTGCCAGCAGCGGGGACGGAGTCTCTGGAAACACCATATATTTT
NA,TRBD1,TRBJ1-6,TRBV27,CASSKGGPGNSPLHF,TGTGCCAGCAGTAAAGGGGGCCCGGGTAATTCACCCCTCCACTTT
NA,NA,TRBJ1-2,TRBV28,CASSVPTGRGLYGYTF,TGTGCCAGCAGTGTTCCGACAGGTCGGGGCCTCTATGGCTACACCTTC
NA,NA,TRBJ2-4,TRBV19,CASKTQELGKNIQYF,TGTGCCAGTAAAACACAGGAGCTTGGCAAAAACATTCAGTACTTC
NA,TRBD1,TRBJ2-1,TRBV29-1,CSVAAVGTGGGNEQFF,TGCAGCGTGGCGGCCGTCGGGACAGGGGGAGGCAATGAGCAGTTCTTC
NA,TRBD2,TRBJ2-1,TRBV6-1,CASSEALAGGVNEQFF,TGTGCCAGCAGTGAAGCCTTAGCGGGAGGTGTCAATGAGCAGTTCTTC
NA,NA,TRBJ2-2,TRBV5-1,CASSQAEGSTGELFF,TGCGCCAGCAGCCAGGCTGAGGGGTCCACCGGGGAGCTGTTTTTT
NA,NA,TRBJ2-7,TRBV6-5,CASSYSIGAYEQYF,TGTGCCAGCAGTTACTCGATCGGGGCCTACGAGCAGTACTTC
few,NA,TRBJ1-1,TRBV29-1,CSVETPWANTEAFF,TGCAGCGTTGAAACCCCCTGGGCGAACACTGAAGCTTTCTTT
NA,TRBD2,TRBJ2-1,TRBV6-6,CASSNAGGVYNEQFF,TGTGCCAGCAGTAACGCGGGAGGGGTCTACAATGAGCAGTTCTTC
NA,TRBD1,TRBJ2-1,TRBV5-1,CASSLAGQGRYNEQFF,TGCGCCAGCAGCTTGGCCGGACAGGGCAGATACAATGAGCAGTTCTTC
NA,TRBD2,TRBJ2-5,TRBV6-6,CASSRSGLETQYF,TGTGCCAGCAGCCGTAGCGGGTTGGAGACCCAGTACTTC
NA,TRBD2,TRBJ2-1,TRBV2,CASSFLAGGQSYNEQFF,TGTGCCAGCAGTTTCCTAGCGGGGGGGCAGTCCTACAATGAGCAGTTCTTC
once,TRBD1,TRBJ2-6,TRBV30,CAWSLGQGMAGANVLTF,TGTGCCTGGAGTTTGGGACAGGGGATGGCTGGGGCCAACGTCCTGACTTTC